This is a list of T cell receptor beta chains from one sample in a study of control samples from healthy donors and cancer patients. Some clones are missing from TCRdb's copy, which holds only in-frame ones; the method was immunoSEQ multiplex PCR. Of tens of thousands of clones in the sample, over 85% were seen once. The material sequenced was PBMCs. These receptors all come from an older woman with head and neck cancer. Each CDR3 is given with its conserved first and last residue. A D gene is named only where the DNA matches it firmly. Clone size appears in some rows only: once, few, many, or a class for an expanded clone.

j_gene | d_gene | abundance | v_gene | CDR3aa | CDR3nt
TRBJ2-1 | TRBD1 | - | TRBV24-1 | CATNSGTGGLAHQFF | TGTGCCACCAACTCCGGGACAGGGGGACTAGCACACCAGTTCTTC
TRBJ2-1 | TRBD1 | - | TRBV18 | CASSGQGAGYNEQFF | TGTGCCAGCTCAGGTCAGGGGGCCGGGTACAATGAGCAGTTCTTC
TRBJ2-7 | - | - | TRBV5-6 | CASSLVGEQYF | TGTGCCAGCAGCTTGGTGGGGGAGCAGTACTTC
TRBJ2-3 | - | - | TRBV11-2 | CASSEADWEDTQYF | TGTGCCAGCAGCGAGGCGGACTGGGAAGATACGCAGTATTTT
TRBJ1-3 | - | - | TRBV12-3/TRBV12-4 | CASSWDGGNTIYF | TGTGCCAGCAGTTGGGACGGTGGAAACACCATATATTTT
TRBJ2-3 | - | - | TRBV6-4 | CASSDGRSTDTQYF | TGTGCCAGCAGTGACGGACGTAGCACAGATACGCAGTATTTT
TRBJ1-5 | - | - | TRBV11-2 | CASSLVNISLSNQPQHF | TGTGCCAGCAGCTTAGTCAATATATCCCTTAGCAATCAGCCCCAGCATTTT
TRBJ2-7 | - | - | TRBV5-1 | CASSPRQERYEQYF | TGCGCCAGCAGTCCGAGACAGGAGAGATACGAGCAGTACTTC
TRBJ2-3 | - | - | TRBV6-5 | CASSYQGSASTDTQYF | TGTGCCAGCAGTTATCAGGGGTCTGCTAGCACAGATACGCAGTATTTT
TRBJ1-2 | - | - | TRBV6-5 | CASSSGPRYGYTF | TGTGCCAGCAGCTCGGGACCCCGCTATGGCTACACCTTC
TRBJ1-5 | - | - | TRBV13 | CASSLGGDQPQHF | TGTGCCAGCAGCTTAGGGGGAGATCAGCCCCAGCATTTT
TRBJ2-2 | TRBD2 | - | TRBV18 | CASSLSASGNTGELFF | TGTGCCAGCTCACTGTCGGCTAGCGGGAACACCGGGGAGCTGTTTTTT
TRBJ1-5 | - | once | TRBV4-1 | CASSQVDMGWPRQPQHF | TGCGCCAGCAGCCAAGTTGATATGGGGTGGCCGAGACAGCCCCAGCATTTT
TRBJ2-7 | - | - | TRBV19 | CASTLSAGGDYEQYF | TGTGCCAGTACCCTGTCGGCAGGCGGAGATTACGAGCAGTACTTC